This TCR beta chain is drawn from a study of cytomegalovirus exposure and HLA in healthy donors. Study-wide results and caveats: With high specificity and sensitivity, the classifier reportedly diagnosed cytomegalovirus status. A link between a missense DCLRE1C variant and TCR beta V- and J-gene trimming emerged from a later analysis. Among the CMV-associated chains, a few were confirmed in vitro as specific for CMV antigens.

Concerning this clone itself: Its antigen is undetermined.

In the PCR, 60 Vbeta and 13 Jbeta primers were used. Using immunoSEQ multiplex PCR, the repertoire was profiled, and TCRdb retains in-frame clones only, with some absent. The table records about 120,000 clones, around 70% of them present only once. The V gene lost 4 bases and the J gene lost 1 base, with 14 bases spanning the gap. The CDR3 is made up of 15 amino acids. Germline V gene sequence: CDR1 MGHRA, CDR2 YSYEKL. The TCR was taken from a man aged 35 to 55 in good health and CMV-seropositive. Sequences were obtained from PBMCs. The V gene is TRBV4-1, the J gene TRBJ2-7; weak D call: TRBD2 (6 bases). DNA for the CDR3: TGCGCCAGCAGCCGGCACACTGGGGGGTCCTACGAGCAGTACTTC. Its translation: CASSRHTGGSYEQYF.